This entry concerns a single T cell receptor beta chain. Its specificity is unknown. One end of the junction is discordant with germline, which a read error may explain. This sample was included in a study of regulatory dendritic cells for organ transplantation. General observations from the study: Mature dendritic cells appeared to drive more memory CD8+ clonal expansion than regulatory ones.

FACS sorted CD4+ or CD8+ T cells into CD45RA+ naive and CD45RO+ memory. TCRdb keeps only in-frame clones here, not all; method: immunoSEQ multiplex PCR. In the table there are roughly 30,000 clones, approximately 77% of which are singletons. Germline V lookup: CDR1 LNHDA, CDR2 SQIVND (reference sequence). The CDR3 loop spans 11 amino acids. The sequenced material came from naive CD8+ T cells from blood. Indicated subset: CD45RA+ naive T cells. J is TRBJ2-1 and V is TRBV19; 7 bases align to TRBD1. The receptor was isolated from a human donor in good health. As DNA, the CDR3 is TGTGCCAGTAGTATGGGGACAGCCAAGGTCTTC. Amino acids: CASSMGTAKVF.